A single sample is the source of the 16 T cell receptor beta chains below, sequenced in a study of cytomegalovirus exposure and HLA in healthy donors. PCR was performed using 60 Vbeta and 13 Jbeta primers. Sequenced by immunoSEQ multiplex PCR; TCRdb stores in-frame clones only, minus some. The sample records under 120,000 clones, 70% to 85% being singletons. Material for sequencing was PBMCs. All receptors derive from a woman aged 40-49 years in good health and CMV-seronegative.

CDR3 DNA: TGTGCCAGTAGCCGACCGCCGGGACTAGGTGGGGGGGTGGCCAAAAACATTCAGTACTTC. It specifies CASSRPPGLGGGVAKNIQYF. J is TRBJ2-4 and V is TRBV19, with 8 bases matching TRBD2. V dropped 6 bases and J dropped 1; count of bases not matched to a gene: 20. Germline CDR1 and CDR2: LNHDA and SQIVND (reference sequence). The CDR3 is 20 amino acids.

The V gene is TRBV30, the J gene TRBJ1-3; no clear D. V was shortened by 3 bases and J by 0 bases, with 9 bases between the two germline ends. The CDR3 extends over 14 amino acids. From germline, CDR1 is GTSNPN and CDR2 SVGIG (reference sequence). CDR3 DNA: TGTGCCTGGAGAGGGAGAATCTCTGGAAACACCATATATTTT. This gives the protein CAWRGRISGNTIYF.

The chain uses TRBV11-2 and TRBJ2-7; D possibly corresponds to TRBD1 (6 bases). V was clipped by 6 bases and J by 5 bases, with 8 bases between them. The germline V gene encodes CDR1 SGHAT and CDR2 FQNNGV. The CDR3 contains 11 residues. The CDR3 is CASSSGDEQYF. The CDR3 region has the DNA TGTGCCAGCAGTTCAGGGGACGAGCAGTACTTC. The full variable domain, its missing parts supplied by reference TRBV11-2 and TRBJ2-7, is EAGVAQSPRYKIIEKRQSVAFWCNPISGHATLYWYQQILGQGPKLLIQFQNNGVVDDSQLPKDRFSAERLKGVDSTLKIQPAKLEDSAVYLCASSSGDEQYFGPGTRLTVT.

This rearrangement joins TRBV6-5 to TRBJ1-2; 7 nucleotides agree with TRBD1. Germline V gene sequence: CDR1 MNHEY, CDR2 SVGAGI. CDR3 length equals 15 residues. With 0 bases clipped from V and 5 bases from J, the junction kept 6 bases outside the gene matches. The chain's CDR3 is CASSYSNRGLYGYTF. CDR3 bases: TGTGCCAGCAGTTACTCAAACAGGGGATTATATGGCTACACCTTC.

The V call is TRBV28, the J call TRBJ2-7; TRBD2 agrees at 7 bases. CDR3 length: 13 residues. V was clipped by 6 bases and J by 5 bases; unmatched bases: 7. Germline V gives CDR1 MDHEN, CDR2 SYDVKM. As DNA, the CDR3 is TGTGCCAGCAGCTGGGGAGGGATAGACGAGCAGTACTTC. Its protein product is CASSWGGIDEQYF.

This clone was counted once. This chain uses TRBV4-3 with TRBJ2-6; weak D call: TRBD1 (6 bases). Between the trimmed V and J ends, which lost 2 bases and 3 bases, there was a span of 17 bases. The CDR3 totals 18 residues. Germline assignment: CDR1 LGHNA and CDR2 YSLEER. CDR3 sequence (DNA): TGCGCCAGCAGCCAATTGGGCAGGGGAAGAGATGGGGCCAACGTCCTGACTTTC. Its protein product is CASSQLGRGRDGANVLTF.

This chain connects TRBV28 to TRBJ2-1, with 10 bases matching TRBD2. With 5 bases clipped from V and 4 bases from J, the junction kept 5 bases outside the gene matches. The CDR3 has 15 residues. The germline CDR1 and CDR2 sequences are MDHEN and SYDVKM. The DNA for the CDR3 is TGTGCCAGCAGTCAGAATAGCGGGAGGTACAATGAGCAGTTCTTC. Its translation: CASSQNSGRYNEQFF. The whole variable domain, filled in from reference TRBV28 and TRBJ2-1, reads DVKVTQSSRYLVKRTGEKVFLECVQDMDHENMFWYRQDPGLGLRLIYFSYDVKMKEKGDIPEGYSVSREKKERFSLILESASTNQTSMYLCASSQNSGRYNEQFFGPGTRLTVL.

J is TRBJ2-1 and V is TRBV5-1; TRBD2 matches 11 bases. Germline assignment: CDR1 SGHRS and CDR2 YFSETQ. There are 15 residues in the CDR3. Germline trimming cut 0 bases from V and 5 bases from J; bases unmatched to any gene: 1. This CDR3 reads CASSLVSGRDNEQFF. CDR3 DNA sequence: TGCGCCAGCAGCTTGGTTAGCGGGAGGGACAATGAGCAGTTCTTC.

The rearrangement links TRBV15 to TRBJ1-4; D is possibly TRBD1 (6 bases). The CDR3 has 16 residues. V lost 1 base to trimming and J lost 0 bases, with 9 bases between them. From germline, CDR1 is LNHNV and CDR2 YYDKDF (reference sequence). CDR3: CATSRAGVATNEKLFF. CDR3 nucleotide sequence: TGTGCCACCAGCAGAGCAGGGGTCGCAACTAATGAAAAACTGTTTTTT.

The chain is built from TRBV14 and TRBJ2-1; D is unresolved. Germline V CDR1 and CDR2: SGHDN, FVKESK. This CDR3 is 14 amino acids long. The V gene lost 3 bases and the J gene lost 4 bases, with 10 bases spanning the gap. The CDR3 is CASSHPTVYNEQFF. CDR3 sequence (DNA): TGTGCCAGCAGCCACCCCACGGTTTACAATGAGCAGTTCTTC.

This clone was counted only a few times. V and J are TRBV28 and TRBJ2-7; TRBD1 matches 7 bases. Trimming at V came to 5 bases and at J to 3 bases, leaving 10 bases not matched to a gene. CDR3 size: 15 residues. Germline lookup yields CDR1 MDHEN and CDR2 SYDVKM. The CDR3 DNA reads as TGTGCCAGCAGTCGAACGGGACAGAGTCTCTACGAGCAGTACTTC. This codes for CASSRTGQSLYEQYF.

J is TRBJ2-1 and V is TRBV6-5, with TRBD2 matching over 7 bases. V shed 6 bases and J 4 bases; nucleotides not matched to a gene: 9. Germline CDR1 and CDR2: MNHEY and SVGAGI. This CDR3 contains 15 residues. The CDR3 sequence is CASSAVAGVYNEQFF. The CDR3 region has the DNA TGTGCCAGCAGCGCCGTGGCGGGAGTGTACAATGAGCAGTTCTTC.

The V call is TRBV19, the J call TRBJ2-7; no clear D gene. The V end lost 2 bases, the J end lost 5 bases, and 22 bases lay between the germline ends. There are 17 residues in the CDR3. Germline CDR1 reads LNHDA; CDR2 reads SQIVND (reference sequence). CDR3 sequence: CASSISTPAPVVHEQYF. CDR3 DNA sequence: TGTGCCAGTAGTATATCCACTCCCGCTCCGGTGGTCCACGAGCAGTACTTC.

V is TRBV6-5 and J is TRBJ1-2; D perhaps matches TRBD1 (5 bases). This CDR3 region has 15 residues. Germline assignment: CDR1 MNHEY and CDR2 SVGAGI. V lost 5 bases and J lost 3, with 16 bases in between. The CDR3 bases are TGTGCCAGCAGTCTCATGAGCAGGGTCGACTATGGCTACACCTTC. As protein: CASSLMSRVDYGYTF.

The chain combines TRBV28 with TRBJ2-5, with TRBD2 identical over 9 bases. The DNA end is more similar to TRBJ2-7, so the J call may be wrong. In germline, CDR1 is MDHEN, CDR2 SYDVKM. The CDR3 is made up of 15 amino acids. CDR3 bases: TGTGCCAGCAGGCGGGGGCGGGGGGGCGGCTACGAGCAGTACTTC. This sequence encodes CASRRGRGGGYEQYF.

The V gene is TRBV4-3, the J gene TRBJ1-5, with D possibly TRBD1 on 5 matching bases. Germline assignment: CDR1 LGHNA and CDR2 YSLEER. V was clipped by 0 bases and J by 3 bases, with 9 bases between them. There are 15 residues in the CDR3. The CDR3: CASSQDRGTNQPQHF. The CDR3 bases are TGCGCCAGCAGCCAAGACCGGGGGACCAATCAGCCCCAGCATTTT.